This TCR beta chain originates from a study of blood T cell repertoires in COVID-19. Study information: Sample material is recorded as cDNA or gDNA derived from T cells, B-cell-depleted T cells, or PBMCs.

V was pared by 1 base and J by 2 bases, with 1 base of the junction left unmatched. This CDR3 contains 14 residues. Looked up from germline, CDR1 is LGHDT and CDR2 is YNNKEL (reference sequence). Measured with immunoSEQ multiplex PCR; TCRdb has only the in-frame clones, and not every one. The table records hundreds of thousands of clones, 75% to 90% of them present only once. This clonotype was sampled from a woman aged 30 to 39 with acute COVID-19. Sequencing was performed on PBMCs or T cells enriched from blood (not recorded which). V gene TRBV3-1 (or the pseudogene TRBV3-2) combines with J gene TRBJ2-7; 8 nucleotides line up with TRBD1. The CDR3 reads CASSQGQGPYEQYF. In DNA form, the CDR3 reads TGTGCCAGCAGCCAAGGACAGGGGCCCTACGAGCAGTACTTC.